These 32 T cell receptor beta chains share one sample of origin, sequenced in a study of blood T cell repertoires in COVID-19. The data were produced by immunoSEQ multiplex PCR, yet TCRdb's version contains in-frame clones alone and is incomplete. Altogether more than 30,000 clones are present, over 75% being singletons, with the ten largest covering over 11%. Sequencing used peripheral blood. The source is a man in his 60s with active COVID-19.

This chain uses TRBV6-2 or TRBV6-3 with TRBJ1-5; 8 bases agree with TRBD1. The CDR3 length is 18 residues. Losses at the gene ends were 3 bases for V and 0 bases for J; bases not matched to a gene: 10. Germline V CDR1 and CDR2: MNHEY, SVGEGT. The CDR3 loop is CASSYPLGQGHSNQPQHF. CDR3 DNA sequence: TGTGCCAGCAGTTATCCCTTAGGACAGGGACATAGCAATCAGCCCCAGCATTTT.

The rearrangement joins TRBV6-5 to TRBJ2-7; perhaps TRBD1 as D (5 bases). Per germline, CDR1 MNHEY and CDR2 SVGAGI. The CDR3 length is 13 residues. Trimming removed 2 bases from V and 7 bases from J, with 12 bases in between. The CDR3: CASSYTGPREQYF. Here the CDR3 DNA reads TGTGCCAGCAGTTACACAGGCCCGAGAGAGCAGTACTTC.

V usage is TRBV7-2 and J usage is TRBJ1-4; the D gene is possibly TRBD1 (5 bases). Trimming removed 2 bases from V and 4 bases from J, with 14 bases in between. Germline-derived CDR1 and CDR2 are SGHTA and FQGNSA. This CDR3 has 16 amino acids. The CDR3 bases are TGTGCCAGCAGCTTATTGTCGACAGCACTTAATGAAAAACTGTTTTTT. Protein: CASSLLSTALNEKLFF.

There are a few counts of this clone. The chain is built from TRBV4-1 and TRBJ1-3, with 7 nucleotides matching TRBD1. J lost 2 bases, V lost 4 bases, and 5 bases had no gene match. Germline values: CDR1 MGHRA, CDR2 YSYEKL. This CDR3 spans 15 amino acids. The CDR3 coding sequence is TGCGCCAGCAGCCGCGGACAGGAAGCTGGAAACACCATATATTTT. Amino acids: CASSRGQEAGNTIYF.

The CDR3 is CASSLERQGTGELFF. CDR3 coding DNA: TGTGCCAGTAGTCTCGAGCGACAGGGGACCGGGGAGCTGTTTTTT. This chain links TRBV19 with TRBJ2-2; 8 bases fit TRBD1. J lost 5 bases, V lost 5 bases, and 7 bases had no gene match. There are 15 residues in the CDR3. Germline CDR1 and CDR2: LNHDA and SQIVND (reference sequence).

V is TRBV19 and J is TRBJ2-3; weak D call: TRBD2 (5 bases). The CDR3 loop spans 14 amino acids. Germline V gives CDR1 LNHDA, CDR2 SQIVND (reference sequence). V lost 10 bases, J lost 0 bases, and 14 bases lay in between. The DNA of the CDR3 is TGTGCCACCAACAGCGGTGGGAGCACAGATACGCAGTATTTT. This codes for CATNSGGSTDTQYF.

The chain couples TRBV3-1 (or the pseudogene TRBV3-2) to TRBJ2-1; D remains ambiguous. Germline loops: CDR1 LGHDT, CDR2 YNNKEL (reference sequence). Trimming left V 1 base short and J 10 bases short, with 11 bases between. The CDR3 length is 13 residues. Written as DNA, the CDR3 is TGTGCCAGCAGCCAAGGGCCGCGCAGGGAGCAGTTCTTC. This codes for CASSQGPRREQFF.

For the CDR3, the DNA is TGTGCCAGCAGCTTAGGTCCAGCGGGGAACGAGCAGTACTTC. As protein: CASSLGPAGNEQYF. This chain uses TRBV7-2 with TRBJ2-7, with 7 bases fitting TRBD2. Trimming took 1 base from V and 5 from J; bases not matched to a gene: 5. Germline V gene data show CDR1 as SGHTA and CDR2 as FQGNSA. The CDR3 consists of 14 residues.

The chain uses TRBV18 and TRBJ1-3; D remains unclear. The germline V gene has CDR1 KGHSH and CDR2 LQKENI. The CDR3 runs to 15 residues. Trimming took off 3 bases at V and 0 bases at J, with 9 bases between the two ends. The CDR3: CASSPGSHSGNTIYF. The CDR3 bases are TGTGCCAGCTCACCGGGCAGCCACTCTGGAAACACCATATATTTT.

The chain uses TRBV19 and TRBJ1-5; 7 nucleotides align to TRBD1. CDR3 length: 15 amino acids. Germline CDR1 and CDR2: LNHDA and SQIVND (reference sequence). The V gene end was trimmed by 5 bases and the J gene end by 6 bases; junction bases not matched to a gene: 10. CDR3: CASSPGTVTSQPQHF. CDR3 nucleotide sequence: TGTGCCAGTAGTCCAGGGACAGTTACTTCTCAGCCCCAGCATTTT.

This clone turned up a few times. This chain joins TRBV19 and TRBJ1-1; D possibly corresponds to TRBD1 (6 bases). The CDR3 loop spans 16 amino acids. Germline V gene data show CDR1 as LNHDA and CDR2 as SQIVND (reference sequence). Between the trimmed V and J ends, which lost 6 bases and 0 bases, there was a span of 17 bases. CDR3 in amino acids: CASSPDMTGMNTEAFF. The CDR3 DNA reads TGTGCCAGTAGCCCAGATATGACAGGAATGAACACTGAAGCTTTCTTT.

The rearrangement links TRBV5-4 to TRBJ1-2; weak D call: TRBD1 (6 bases). Germline V CDR1 and CDR2: SGHNT, YYREEE (reference sequence). The CDR3 length is 14 residues. V was clipped by 3 bases and J by 5 bases, with 14 bases between them. The chain's CDR3 is CASSSRDTNYGYTF. CDR3 coding DNA: TGTGCCAGCAGCTCCCGGGACACAAATTATGGCTACACCTTC.

The CDR3 DNA reads TGTGCCAGCAGCGTAGGAGGGACAGGGGGATCTGGAAACACCATATATTTT. Translated: CASSVGGTGGSGNTIYF. The chain carries TRBV9 and TRBJ1-3; 11 positions match TRBD1. V gave up 0 bases and J gave up 1 base; unmatched junction bases: 3. CDR1 and CDR2 from the germline V gene are SGDLS and YYNGEE. This CDR3 has 17 residues.

The chain uses TRBV7-2 and TRBJ1-2; 9 bases map to TRBD1. The CDR3 covers 15 residues. Germline CDR1 SGHTA, CDR2 FQGNSA. After removal of 5 bases from V and 5 bases from J, the junction contained 9 bases not matched to a gene. Here the CDR3 reads CASSEGTGLQYGYTF. The DNA of the CDR3 is TGTGCCAGCAGCGAAGGGACAGGGCTCCAATATGGCTACACCTTC.

The chain employs TRBV5-6 and TRBJ2-4; D is unclear. The CDR3 has 13 amino acids. With 6 bases removed from V and 7 bases from J, the gap between germline ends came to 14 bases. The germline gives CDR1 SGHDT, CDR2 YYEEEE. This CDR3 is CASNLLENNIQYF. CDR3 DNA: TGTGCCAGCAACCTACTGGAGAACAACATTCAGTACTTC.

This CDR3 reads CASSVGLAGVRSYNEQFF. The CDR3 nucleotides read TGTGCCAGCAGCGTAGGACTAGCGGGAGTAAGGTCCTACAATGAGCAGTTCTTC. The chain joins TRBV9 to TRBJ2-1; 12 bases are a match to TRBD2. Germline lookup yields CDR1 SGDLS and CDR2 YYNGEE. This CDR3 contains 18 residues. Germline trimming cut 0 bases from V and 1 base from J; bases unmatched to any gene: 5.

This clone appeared a single time. V and J are TRBV21-1 and TRBJ1-5. TRBV21-1 is termed a pseudogene. This CDR3 spans 16 amino acids. The CDR3 DNA is TGTGCCAGCAGCCGCCGTCCGTCATGCTTCGAGCAGCCCCAGCATTTT. Residues: CASSRRPSCFEQPQHF.

CDR3 residues: CASSEVGGNTEAFF. The CDR3 DNA follows: TGTGCCAGCAGTGAAGTCGGGGGTAACACTGAAGCTTTCTTT. The genes are TRBV6-1 and TRBJ1-1; D possibly corresponds to TRBD1 (5 bases). CDR3 length: 14 amino acids. Looked up from germline, CDR1 is MNHNS and CDR2 is SASEGT. The ends were cut back, 1 base at V and 2 bases at J, with 8 bases in the middle.

V gene TRBV18 combines with J gene TRBJ1-4; 7 bases fit TRBD1. Germline V gene data show CDR1 as KGHSH and CDR2 as LQKENI. The CDR3 contains 15 residues. V shed 4 bases, J shed 7 bases, and the junction held 9 bases outside the gene matches. CDR3 DNA: TGTGCCAGCTCACAACGGACAGGAGGGTCTGAAAAACTGTTTTTT. Amino acid sequence: CASSQRTGGSEKLFF.

J is TRBJ1-1 and V is TRBV6-5, with D perhaps TRBD1 (6 bases). Germline CDR1 reads MNHEY; CDR2 reads SVGAGI. The CDR3 has 13 residues. Trimming removed 4 bases from V and 1 base from J, with 7 bases in between. DNA for the CDR3: TGTGCCAGCAGTTCGACAGGGAACACTGAAGCTTTCTTT. As protein: CASSSTGNTEAFF.

This sequence joins TRBV5-5 and TRBJ1-1; D may be TRBD1 (6 bases). The CDR3 has 14 residues. With 0 bases removed from V and 2 bases from J, the gap between germline ends came to 8 bases. CDR1 and CDR2 from the germline V gene are SGHKS and YYEKEE (reference sequence). In nucleotides, the CDR3 is TGTGCCAGCAGCTTGGGGACAGTCAACACTGAAGCTTTCTTT. Protein: CASSLGTVNTEAFF.

The chain recombines TRBV9 with TRBJ2-7; 7 nucleotides align to TRBD1. The ends lost 5 bases at V and 2 bases at J; junction bases unmatched: 13. This CDR3 has 16 amino acids. The germline V gene encodes CDR1 SGDLS and CDR2 YYNGEE. CDR3 loop: CASRRKTGEGTYEQYF. In DNA, the CDR3 is TGTGCCAGCAGAAGGAAAACAGGGGAAGGTACCTACGAGCAGTACTTC.

This chain connects TRBV4-2 to TRBJ2-3, with D possibly being TRBD2 (6 bases). Trimming removed 0 bases at V and 8 bases at J, with 12 bases between. Germline CDR1 is LGHNA and CDR2 is YNFKEQ. There are 14 residues in the CDR3. The CDR3 reads CASSQERRAGTQYF. CDR3 DNA sequence: TGTGCCAGCAGCCAAGAAAGGAGGGCCGGTACGCAGTATTTT.

V is TRBV6-6 and J is TRBJ1-4; unclear D gene. From germline, CDR1 is MNHNY and CDR2 SVGAGI (reference sequence). Between the trimmed V and J ends, which lost 0 bases and 0 bases, there was a span of 8 bases. This CDR3 comprises 16 residues. The CDR3 reads CASSYSTAATNEKLFF. The CDR3 DNA sequence: TGTGCCAGCAGTTACTCGACCGCGGCAACTAATGAAAAACTGTTTTTT.

V gene TRBV7-2 combines with J gene TRBJ2-7; a weak D match, TRBD2 (6 bases). In germline, CDR1 is SGHTA, CDR2 FQGNSA. CDR3 length: 14 residues. V lost 8 bases and J 5 bases, leaving 19 bases between the germline ends. The CDR3 DNA reads TGTGCCAGCTCACAAGATGGGAGGAACGACGAGCAGTACTTC. The encoded protein is CASSQDGRNDEQYF.

In DNA form, the CDR3 reads TGTGCCAGCAGCTTAGGCCGGACAGGGGATGGCTACACCTTC. It translates to CASSLGRTGDGYTF. This chain links TRBV7-8 with TRBJ1-2; 9 bases fit TRBD1. The CDR3 extends over 14 amino acids. Germline CDR1 is SGHVS and CDR2 is FQNEAQ. The junction had 3 bases not matched to a gene; V was cut back by 1 base and J by 6 bases. Full variable domain (outside the CDR3, taken from reference TRBV7-8 and TRBJ1-2): GAGVSQSPRYKVAKRGQDVALRCDPISGHVSLFWYQQALGQGPEFLTYFQNEAQLDKSGLPSDRFFAERPEGSVSTLKIQRTQQEDSAVYLCASSLGRTGDGYTFGSGTRLTVV.

This sequence joins TRBV11-2 and TRBJ1-1; D remains ambiguous. CDR1 is SGHAT and CDR2 is FQNNGV in the germline V gene. CDR3 length: 15 residues. The ends were cut back, 5 bases at V and 1 base at J, with 14 bases in the middle. The CDR3 DNA follows: TGTGCCAGCAGCCCCAATAAACTAAAGAACACTGAAGCTTTCTTT. Translating it yields CASSPNKLKNTEAFF.

V and J are TRBV25-1 and TRBJ2-7; 13 bases align to TRBD2. The CDR3 extends over 17 amino acids. V gave up 5 bases and J gave up 1 base; unmatched junction bases: 8. Germline-derived CDR1 and CDR2 are MGHDK and SYGVNS. The DNA of the CDR3 is TGTGCCAGCAGTCCACCCCCGGGACTAGCGGGATCCTACGAGCAGTACTTC. Encoded protein: CASSPPPGLAGSYEQYF.

The chain uses TRBV19 and TRBJ1-1, with D perhaps TRBD1 (6 bases). The germline V gene encodes CDR1 LNHDA and CDR2 SQIVND (reference sequence). The CDR3 covers 15 residues. With 5 bases removed from V and 1 base from J, the gap between germline ends came to 14 bases. DNA of the CDR3: TGTGCCAGTAGTCCCACAGGGAGCGGGAACACTGAAGCTTTCTTT. This gives the protein CASSPTGSGNTEAFF.

This clone was detected only once. The chain links TRBV5-1 to TRBJ2-5; 13 bases align to TRBD2. Germline CDR1 reads SGHRS; CDR2 reads YFSETQ. The CDR3 is made up of 16 amino acids. Trimming removed 5 bases from V and 4 bases from J; junction bases left unmatched: 8. This chain's CDR3 is CASSPGLAGAGETQYF. CDR3 DNA sequence: TGCGCCAGCAGTCCCGGACTAGCGGGAGCTGGAGAGACCCAGTACTTC.

The chain has TRBV9 and TRBJ1-1, with 9 bases lining up with TRBD1. The trim removed 4 bases at V and 1 base at J, leaving 5 bases unmatched. The CDR3 contains 15 residues. Germline lookup yields CDR1 SGDLS and CDR2 YYNGEE. The CDR3 DNA sequence: TGTGCCAGCAGCTCAGCGGACAGGGGGAACACTGAAGCTTTCTTT. It encodes CASSSADRGNTEAFF.

This chain connects TRBV24-1 to TRBJ2-3; TRBD2 agrees at 11 bases. The CDR3 consists of 17 residues. Per the germline V gene, CDR1 is KGHDR and CDR2 is SFDVKD. Trimming cost V 4 bases and J 2 bases; bases outside gene matches: 7. Written as DNA, the CDR3 is TGTGCCACCAGTGACACCGGGACTAGCGGCCCCACAGATACGCAGTATTTT. Translated: CATSDTGTSGPTDTQYF.